This T cell receptor (beta chain) came from a study of blood T cell repertoires in COVID-19. Trimming left V 6 bases short and J 13 bases short, with 21 bases between. Germline V gives CDR1 MNHEY, CDR2 SVGAGI. This CDR3 is 13 amino acids long. The method was immunoSEQ multiplex PCR; TCRdb's version includes in-frame clones alone and lacks a portion of them. The sample shows 110,000 to 150,000 clones, more than 80% of them seen only once. The sample taken for sequencing was peripheral blood. V usage is TRBV6-5 and J usage is TRBJ1-2, with D maybe TRBD1 (5 bases). The TCR was taken from a woman older than 75 with acute or convalescent COVID-19. CDR3 sequence reads: CASRFSRTRQSTF. CDR3 nucleotide sequence: TGTGCCAGCAGGTTCTCTCGGACACGGCAATCCACCTTC.